This T cell receptor (beta chain) stems from a study of vaccination and CD4 T cells after COVID-19. This clonotype was detected only a few times. What it recognizes is unknown. The Oncomine TCR Beta short-read assay sequenced DNA from cultured CD4+ T cells. TCRdb re-derived calls from the PCR reads in MiXCR, one entry per CDR3 protein. The sample has around 20,000 distinct CDR3 sequences, about 32% seen once. Noted treatment: roughly 10-day PBMC culture with coronavirus spike peptide pools or control peptides (ViraFEST assay). Germline V gene data show CDR1 as WSHSY and CDR2 as SAAADI. The CDR3 is made up of 17 amino acids. Trimming shortened V by 7 bases and J by 3 bases, and 23 bases separated the two germline ends.

This clonotype was obtained from a human donor with COVID-19. Source material: cultured CD4+ T cells from blood. V usage is TRBV10-2 and J usage is TRBJ2-3, with D possibly being TRBD1 or TRBD2 (5 bases each). The CDR3 reads CASNPLPGPNETDTQYF. CDR3 in DNA: TGCGCCAGCAATCCACTTCCGGGACCGAATGAAACAGATACGCAGTATTTT.